This T cell receptor beta chain stems from a study of shared clonotypes between healthy human individuals. Sequencing was performed with immunoSEQ multiplex PCR; in TCRdb, only in-frame clones are kept and a portion is missing. The sample comprises about 2.4 million clones, 90% to 95% of which are singletons, and roughly 0.14% rests with the top ten. Germline V CDR1 and CDR2: MNHNY, SVGAGI (reference sequence). With 7 bases clipped from V and 3 bases from J, the junction kept 8 bases outside the gene matches. CDR3 size: 16 residues. This receptor was obtained from a young man in good health. Sample: naive CD4+ T cells sorted from blood. This sample's subset: CD45RA+ positively selected. The gene calls are TRBV6-6 and TRBJ2-2; 10 nucleotides match TRBD1. DNA of the CDR3: TGTGCCAGCATTAAGGCGGACAGGGGGGACACCGGGGAGCTGTTTTTT. It specifies CASIKADRGDTGELFF.